This passage covers 5 T cell receptor beta chains from one sample sequenced in a study of memory CD4+ T cells and cytomegalovirus serostatus. Data came from immunoSEQ multiplex PCR; TCRdb stores just in-frame clones and leaves some out. The sample lists approximately 40,000 clones; over 65% were seen once. The sort gate was single viable CD3+CD4+CD8-CD45RO+ cells for memory CD4+ T cells. Input material: memory CD4+ T cells from blood. The source of these receptors is an adult in good health and CMV-seronegative.

The chain recombines TRBV2 with TRBJ1-3, with a tentative D call TRBD1 (5 bases). The germline V gene has CDR1 SNHLY and CDR2 FYNNEI. The CDR3 sequence is 16 residues long. V was shortened by 5 bases and J by 0 bases, with 14 bases between the two germline ends. The CDR3: CASSPRAGLSGNTIYF. For the CDR3, the DNA is TGTGCCAGCAGTCCCAGGGCGGGCCTCTCTGGAAACACCATATATTTT.

V usage is TRBV19 and J usage is TRBJ1-2; D possibly corresponds to TRBD1 (5 bases). The CDR3 loop spans 13 amino acids. The germline V gene encodes CDR1 LNHDA and CDR2 SQIVND (reference sequence). V was pared by 4 bases and J by 7 bases, with 13 bases between. CDR3: CASSTRTGGGYTF. As DNA, the CDR3 is TGTGCCAGTAGTACAAGGACGGGGGGTGGCTACACCTTC.

The chain is built from TRBV30 and TRBJ1-1; D is unresolved. Germline V gives CDR1 GTSNPN, CDR2 SVGIG (reference sequence). V was clipped by 2 bases and J by 2 bases, with 9 bases between them. The CDR3 spans 13 residues. CDR3 protein: CAWSQRKNTEAFF. DNA for the CDR3: TGTGCCTGGAGTCAAAGGAAAAACACTGAAGCTTTCTTT. Variable domain in full (rest from reference TRBV30 and TRBJ1-1): SQTIHQWPATLVQPVGSPLSLECTVEGTSNPNLYWYRQAAGRGLQLLFYSVGIGQISSEVPQNLSASRPQDRQFILSSKKLLLSDSGFYLCAWSQRKNTEAFFGQGTRLTVV.

The chain uses TRBV7-2 and TRBJ1-3; D remains unclear. Between the trimmed V and J ends, which lost 0 bases and 4 bases, there was a span of 7 bases. Germline V gene lookup returns CDR1 SGHTA and CDR2 FQGNSA. This CDR3 region has 14 residues. The CDR3 region is CASSLASGGNTIYF. The CDR3, as DNA: TGTGCCAGCAGCTTAGCATCCGGGGGAAACACCATATATTTT.

This clone was found a few times. This rearrangement joins TRBV4-1 to TRBJ1-3, with TRBD1 matching over 7 bases. The ends lost 0 bases at V and 4 bases at J; junction bases unmatched: 9. Germline V CDR1 and CDR2: MGHRA, YSYEKL. The CDR3 totals 17 residues. The DNA for the CDR3 is TGCGCCAGCAGCCAAGATTGGGACAGTCCAGGAGGAAACACCATATATTTT. Residues: CASSQDWDSPGGNTIYF.